This T cell receptor beta chain was captured by sequencing in a study of T cells in Graves' hyperthyroidism and ophthalmopathy. CDR1 is MDHEN and CDR2 is SYDVKM in the germline V gene. The ends lost 6 bases at V and 4 bases at J; junction bases unmatched: 8. The CDR3 covers 15 residues. This clonotype was seen at least ten times. What was amplified from RNA transcripts were TCR beta CDR3 regions. The primer set for the first-round RT-PCR of the TCR CDR3 was HTBI. MiXCR, applied by TCRdb to the multiplex PCR reads, yields one record per CDR3 protein. Among approximately 210,000 distinct CDR3 sequences listed, 15% to 20% were seen once.

Specimen: blood. The sequence derives from a man aged 45 to 65 with Graves' hyperthyroidism. This chain uses TRBV28 with TRBJ2-7; 11 bases match TRBD2. This chain's CDR3 is CASSPTSGGRYEQYF. DNA of the CDR3: TGTGCCAGCAGCCCTACTAGCGGGGGCAGGTACGAGCAGTACTTC. The entire variable domain, with the rest obtained from reference TRBV28 and TRBJ2-7, is as follows: DVKVTQSSRYLVKRTGEKVFLECVQDMDHENMFWYRQDPGLGLRLIYFSYDVKMKEKGDIPEGYSVSREKKERFSLILESASTNQTSMYLCASSPTSGGRYEQYFGPGTRLTVT.